The 28 T cell receptor beta chains below were found in one sample sequenced in a study of blood T cell repertoires in COVID-19. Some clones are missing from TCRdb's copy, which holds only in-frame ones; the method was immunoSEQ multiplex PCR. The repertoire includes just over 300,000 clones, just under 90% of them detected once, and about 1.7% sits in the top ten. The specimen sequenced was peripheral blood. Receptor source: a woman in her 30s with COVID-19, enrolled during active disease.

The gene calls are TRBV3-1 (or the pseudogene TRBV3-2) and TRBJ1-1; tentative D call: TRBD1 (5 bases). Germline V gives CDR1 LGHDT, CDR2 YNNKEL (reference sequence). The CDR3 spans 13 residues. Trimming removed 3 bases from V and 4 bases from J, with 9 bases in between. The CDR3: CASSHFRGTEAFF. CDR3 in DNA: TGTGCCAGCAGCCATTTTAGGGGCACTGAAGCTTTCTTT.

This clone was found once. This chain joins TRBV27 and TRBJ1-5; D may be TRBD1 (6 bases). V lost 8 bases and J 4 bases, leaving 21 bases between the germline ends. Germline V gives CDR1 MNHEY, CDR2 SMNVEV (reference sequence). The CDR3 has 16 amino acids. CDR3 coding DNA: TGTGCCAGCTCAAAATGGGGGGGCGGCGGGAATCAGCCCCAGCATTTT. The encoded protein is CASSKWGGGGNQPQHF.

This clone was detected once. The chain couples TRBV4-3 to TRBJ1-1; unclear D gene. The CDR3 is made up of 13 amino acids. Germline CDR1 reads LGHNA; CDR2 reads YSLEER. Deletions cut 6 bases from V and 2 bases from J, with 10 bases between. Here the CDR3 reads CASSYGVNTEAFF. CDR3 DNA sequence: TGCGCCAGCAGTTATGGAGTAAACACTGAAGCTTTCTTT.

This chain connects TRBV6-5 to TRBJ2-5; the D gene is possibly TRBD1 (6 bases). This CDR3 has 13 residues. Trimming removed 4 bases at V and 4 bases at J, with 10 bases between. Germline values: CDR1 MNHEY, CDR2 SVGAGI. DNA for the CDR3: TGTGCCAGCAGTTTACAGGGTCGAGAGACCCAGTACTTC. Protein sequence: CASSLQGRETQYF.

The chain uses TRBV24-1 and TRBJ1-2, with D possibly matching TRBD1 (5 bases). The CDR3 is 11 amino acids. Germline-derived CDR1 and CDR2 are KGHDR and SFDVKD. V lost 10 bases to trimming and J lost 8 bases, with 13 bases between them. The CDR3 sequence is CATGHLKGYTF. DNA of the CDR3: TGTGCCACTGGACACCTAAAAGGCTACACCTTC.

This clone was recorded only once. The rearrangement uses TRBV2 and TRBJ2-1, with 8 bases fitting TRBD1. V lost 11 bases, J lost 6 bases, and 3 bases stayed unmatched. CDR1 is SNHLY and CDR2 is FYNNEI in the germline V gene. The CDR3 has 11 amino acids. CDR3 region: CALGQANEQFF. CDR3 nucleotides: TGTGCCTTGGGACAGGCCAATGAGCAGTTCTTC.

V usage is TRBV9 and J usage is TRBJ2-2; TRBD2 agrees at 11 bases. Germline trimming cut 0 bases from V and 6 bases from J; bases unmatched to any gene: 4. Per the germline V gene, CDR1 is SGDLS and CDR2 is YYNGEE. The CDR3 contains 16 residues. CDR3 DNA: TGTGCCAGCAGCGTAGGAGGTAGCGGGGGGGCCGGGGAGCTGTTTTTT. Amino acids: CASSVGGSGGAGELFF.

This clone was seen just once. The genes are TRBV3-1 (or the pseudogene TRBV3-2) and TRBJ2-7, with D maybe TRBD2 (6 bases). CDR3 size: 18 residues. V was trimmed by 1 base and J by 3 bases, leaving 22 bases between them. CDR1 is LGHDT, CDR2 YNNKEL, per germline (reference sequence). The CDR3 sequence is CASSQVGRRGGSLYEQYF. In DNA form, the CDR3 reads TGTGCCAGCAGCCAAGTAGGGAGGCGTGGGGGGTCCCTCTACGAGCAGTACTTC.

The chain joins TRBV7-9 to TRBJ1-2, with TRBD1 matching over 7 bases. The germline V gene has CDR1 SEHNR and CDR2 FQNEAQ (reference sequence). CDR3 length: 19 amino acids. J gave up 3 bases and V 5 bases, and 21 bases lay outside the gene matches. This CDR3 is CASSPPSGTVPPRYYGYTF. The CDR3 DNA reads TGTGCCAGCAGCCCTCCTTCCGGGACAGTCCCCCCGAGATACTATGGCTACACCTTC.

The rearrangement joins TRBV28 to TRBJ1-4; D not resolved. V lost 4 bases and J 6 bases, leaving 15 bases between the germline ends. The CDR3 loop spans 15 amino acids. The germline V gene encodes CDR1 MDHEN and CDR2 SYDVKM. CDR3 region: CASSSLRVHDEKLFF. The CDR3 nucleotides are TGTGCCAGCAGTTCGCTCCGGGTCCATGATGAAAAACTGTTTTTT. The whole variable domain, remainder taken from reference TRBV28 and TRBJ1-4, is DVKVTQSSRYLVKRTGEKVFLECVQDMDHENMFWYRQDPGLGLRLIYFSYDVKMKEKGDIPEGYSVSREKKERFSLILESASTNQTSMYLCASSSLRVHDEKLFFGSGTQLSVL.

This clone was counted once. Other DNA sequences in this sample translate to the same CDR3. The chain is built from TRBV15 and TRBJ1-5; TRBD1 aligns across 7 bases. Germline assignment: CDR1 LNHNV and CDR2 YYDKDF (reference sequence). The J segment lost 2 bases and the V segment lost 5 bases, leaving 6 bases of the junction unmatched. CDR3 length equals 15 residues. The CDR3 DNA reads as TGTGCCACCAGCCGCGACAGGGTAGGCAATCAGCCCCAGCATTTT. Translation gives CATSRDRVGNQPQHF.

V is TRBV10-1 and J is TRBJ1-1; 10 bases align to TRBD1. J gave up 5 bases and V 4 bases, and 4 bases lay outside the gene matches. Germline V gene sequence: CDR1 WNHNN, CDR2 SYGVQD (reference sequence). The CDR3 consists of 14 residues. CDR3 sequence reads: CASSGPDRGTEAFF. DNA for the CDR3: TGCGCCAGCAGTGGTCCGGACAGGGGGACTGAAGCTTTCTTT.

The chain uses TRBV7-9 and TRBJ1-2; TRBD1 is a possible D gene (6 bases). V dropped 4 bases and J dropped 8 bases, with 20 bases sitting between them. The length of the CDR3 is 15 residues. Germline lookup yields CDR1 SEHNR and CDR2 FQNEAQ (reference sequence). This CDR3 is CASSSWTDPLRGYTF. CDR3 sequence (DNA): TGTGCCAGCAGCTCTTGGACAGATCCCTTACGGGGCTACACCTTC.

This clone was seen more than once but under ten times. The chain employs TRBV19 and TRBJ2-1, with 9 bases identical to TRBD2. The germline V gene has CDR1 LNHDA and CDR2 SQIVND (reference sequence). The CDR3 has 15 residues. The ends lost 5 bases at V and 4 bases at J; junction bases unmatched: 6. CDR3 region: CASSLDTSGYNEQFF. CDR3 DNA: TGTGCCAGTAGTCTCGACACTAGCGGGTACAATGAGCAGTTCTTC. The entire variable domain, with the rest obtained from reference TRBV19 and TRBJ2-1, is as follows: DGGITQSPKYLFRKEGQNVTLSCEQNLNHDAMYWYRQDPGQGLRLIYYSQIVNDFQKGDIAEGYSVSREKKESFPLTVTSAQKNPTAFYLCASSLDTSGYNEQFFGPGTRLTVL.

The chain combines TRBV3-1 (or the pseudogene TRBV3-2) with TRBJ2-7; 11 nucleotides line up with TRBD1. Looked up from germline, CDR1 is LGHDT and CDR2 is YNNKEL (reference sequence). Germline trimming cut 3 bases from V and 3 bases from J; bases unmatched to any gene: 7. This CDR3 spans 16 amino acids. CDR3 loop: CASSQIPGQGDYEQYF. In DNA, the CDR3 is TGTGCCAGCAGCCAGATACCGGGACAGGGGGACTACGAGCAGTACTTC.

The rearrangement uses TRBV23-1 and TRBJ2-5; D might be TRBD1 (5 bases). Being an ORF, TRBV23-1 has a function that is uncertain. CDR3 length: 16 amino acids. The germline V and J ends were trimmed by 0 bases and 1 base, with 12 bases remaining between them. The CDR3 is CASSQSLDSLQETQYF. The CDR3 DNA reads TGCGCCAGCAGTCAATCCCTCGACAGCCTCCAAGAGACCCAGTACTTC.

The chain employs TRBV5-1 and TRBJ2-3; D not resolved. Per the germline V gene, CDR1 is SGHRS and CDR2 is YFSETQ. The CDR3 is 13 amino acids. V was shortened by 0 bases and J by 3 bases, with 5 bases between the two germline ends. Here the CDR3 reads CASSLGQTDTQYF. CDR3 DNA: TGCGCCAGCAGCTTGGGACAAACAGATACGCAGTATTTT.

This clone was counted a few times. The chain is built from TRBV11-2 and TRBJ1-1; D might be TRBD1 (5 bases). The CDR3 covers 14 residues. Germline loops: CDR1 SGHAT, CDR2 FQNNGV. Trimming stripped 3 bases from V and 1 base from J, with 9 bases between. CDR3 residues: CASSLARENTEAFF. The DNA for the CDR3 is TGTGCCAGCAGCTTGGCCAGGGAGAACACTGAAGCTTTCTTT.

V gene TRBV18 combines with J gene TRBJ1-4; a weak D match, TRBD1 (6 bases). Looked up from germline, CDR1 is KGHSH and CDR2 is LQKENI. The CDR3 totals 13 residues. Between the trimmed V and J ends, which lost 5 bases and 7 bases, there was a span of 11 bases. The CDR3 DNA is TGTGCCAGCTCAGGGGGCCTCGGTGAAAAACTGTTTTTT. Translated, it gives CASSGGLGEKLFF.

The chain couples TRBV7-2 to TRBJ2-1; TRBD2 might be the D (6 bases). CDR1 SGHTA and CDR2 FQGNSA come from the germline V gene. The V end was cut by 5 bases, the J end by 5 bases, with 10 bases between. There are 13 residues in the CDR3. Here the CDR3 DNA reads TGTGCCAGCAGCGGCGGGATTCACAATGAGCAGTTCTTC. Translation: CASSGGIHNEQFF.

The genes are TRBV5-1 and TRBJ2-2; 10 bases are shared with TRBD2. The V gene's germline CDR1 is SGHRS and CDR2 YFSETQ. With V trimmed by 4 bases and J by 5 bases, 8 bases remained unmatched. The length of the CDR3 is 16 residues. CDR3 nucleotides: TGCGCCAGCAGCCCTAGCGGGGGCGAAGTGACCGGGGAGCTGTTTTTT. Protein sequence: CASSPSGGEVTGELFF.

V usage is TRBV9 and J usage is TRBJ1-2; unclear D gene. The length of the CDR3 is 14 residues. Trimming took 5 bases from V and 6 from J, leaving 17 bases between them. The germline V gene has CDR1 SGDLS and CDR2 YYNGEE. CDR3 DNA sequence: TGTGCCAGCAGAGACCCAGCGGCTTATGATGGCTACACCTTC. It codes for CASRDPAAYDGYTF. The entire variable domain, with the rest obtained from reference TRBV9 and TRBJ1-2, is as follows: DSGVTQTPKHLITATGQRVTLRCSPRSGDLSVYWYQQSLDQGLQFLIQYYNGEERAKGNILERFSAQQFPDLHSELNLSSLELGDSALYFCASRDPAAYDGYTFGSGTRLTVV.

The chain combines TRBV6-1 with TRBJ1-2, with TRBD1 matching over 7 bases. V shed 1 base and J 8 bases; nucleotides not matched to a gene: 4. The CDR3 sequence is 13 residues long. Germline V lookup: CDR1 MNHNS, CDR2 SASEGT. CDR3 residues: CASSEETGEGYTF. Written as DNA, the CDR3 is TGTGCCAGCAGTGAAGAAACAGGGGAGGGCTACACCTTC.

V is TRBV6-1 and J is TRBJ1-1, with no clear D. CDR1 is MNHNS, CDR2 SASEGT, per germline. The CDR3 sequence is 13 residues long. Trimming pared 3 bases from V and 5 bases from J, leaving 10 bases between. The CDR3 sequence is CASSEYGETEAFF. The CDR3 DNA sequence: TGTGCCAGCAGTGAGTATGGGGAGACTGAAGCTTTCTTT.

The chain couples TRBV19 to TRBJ1-1, with 8 bases lining up with TRBD1. Germline V gives CDR1 LNHDA, CDR2 SQIVND (reference sequence). The CDR3 is made up of 15 amino acids. Trimming cost V 6 bases and J 5 bases; bases outside gene matches: 11. CDR3 region: CASSQASGGWTEAFF. The CDR3 DNA reads as TGTGCCAGTAGCCAAGCGTCAGGGGGCTGGACTGAAGCTTTCTTT.

The chain carries TRBV7-9 and TRBJ2-1, with a possible D match to TRBD2 (5 bases). The CDR3 spans 13 residues. CDR1 is SEHNR, CDR2 FQNEAQ, per germline (reference sequence). Trimming removed 6 bases from V and 9 bases from J, with 15 bases in between. The CDR3 loop is CASRSGSSTEQFF. CDR3 bases: TGTGCCAGCAGATCGGGATCCTCGACTGAGCAGTTCTTC.

The chain is built from TRBV6-1 and TRBJ2-1, with 7 bases matching TRBD2. Losses at the gene ends were 2 bases for V and 6 bases for J; bases not matched to a gene: 4. Germline V gene data show CDR1 as MNHNS and CDR2 as SASEGT. This CDR3 contains 14 residues. This CDR3 reads CASSEYGGTNEQFF. CDR3 DNA: TGTGCCAGCAGTGAATACGGGGGGACCAATGAGCAGTTCTTC.

The chain combines TRBV18 with TRBJ1-3; D gene unclear. The ends were cut back, 1 base at V and 0 bases at J, with 10 bases in the middle. Germline lookup yields CDR1 KGHSH and CDR2 LQKENI. The CDR3 is 16 residues long. In nucleotides, the CDR3 is TGTGCCAGCTCACCACGTCACAGATACTCTGGAAACACCATATATTTT. It translates to CASSPRHRYSGNTIYF.